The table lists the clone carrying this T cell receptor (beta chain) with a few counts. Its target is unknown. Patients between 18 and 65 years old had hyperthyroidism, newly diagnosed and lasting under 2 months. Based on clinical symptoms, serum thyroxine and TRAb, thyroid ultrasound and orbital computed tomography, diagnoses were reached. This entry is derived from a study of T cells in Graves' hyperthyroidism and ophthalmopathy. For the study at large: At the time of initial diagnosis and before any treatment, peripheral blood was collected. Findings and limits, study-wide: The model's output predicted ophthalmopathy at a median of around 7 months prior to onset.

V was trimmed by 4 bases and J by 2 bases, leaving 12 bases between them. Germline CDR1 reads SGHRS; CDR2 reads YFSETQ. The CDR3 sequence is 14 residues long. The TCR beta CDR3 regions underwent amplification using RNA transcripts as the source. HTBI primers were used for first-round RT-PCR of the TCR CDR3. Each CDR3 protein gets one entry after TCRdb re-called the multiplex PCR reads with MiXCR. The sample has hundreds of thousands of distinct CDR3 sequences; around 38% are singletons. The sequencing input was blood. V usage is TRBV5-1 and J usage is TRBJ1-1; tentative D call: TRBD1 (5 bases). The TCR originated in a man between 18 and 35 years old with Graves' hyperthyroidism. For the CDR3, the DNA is TGCGCCAGCAGCCAAGGACACCCTAACACTGAAGCTTTCTTT. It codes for CASSQGHPNTEAFF.